This TCR beta chain stems from a study of early T cells in non-severe SARS-CoV-2 infection. In the study overall: The authors sequenced bulk RNA from unsorted whole blood, leaving chains unpaired.

A single record per CDR3 protein comes from TCRdb applying MiXCR to the 5' RACE reads. There are over 45,000 distinct CDR3 sequences in the sample; 5.6% occur only once, and around 4.1% lies in the top ten. This clonotype was recorded many times. This CDR3 has 12 amino acids. The V end was cut by 9 bases, the J end by 2 bases, with 10 bases between. The V gene's germline CDR1 is MDHEN and CDR2 SYDVKM. The specimen sequenced was whole blood. The chain joins TRBV28 to TRBJ1-2; D unresolved. This clonotype was sampled from an adult who was a healthcare worker with PCR-confirmed SARS-CoV-2 infection or an uninfected control (not recorded which). The CDR3 nucleotides are TGTGCCAGTCAGACCACCAACTATGGCTACACCTTC. Translated, it gives CASQTTNYGYTF.